The 24 T cell receptor beta chains reported below all come from one sample, sequenced in a study of T cell clones after liver transplantation. This table comes from immunoSEQ multiplex PCR, and its TCRdb copy is limited to in-frame clones, with some not included. The sample records some 120,000 clones, over 75% being singletons. The specimen comprised CD4+ T cells from blood, sampled 12 months after liver transplant. The source is a human patient who received a liver transplant. Some T cells may be provided by the graft donor.

The rearrangement links TRBV29-1 to TRBJ1-2; possibly TRBD1 for D (6 bases). The CDR3 covers 14 residues. Trimming left V 3 bases short and J 4 bases short, with 15 bases between. The germline V gene encodes CDR1 SQVTM and CDR2 ANQGSEA. The CDR3 DNA follows: TGCAGCGTTGAGCCGACAGGACAAATCTATGGCTACACCTTC. Translating it yields CSVEPTGQIYGYTF. Full variable domain (missing parts from reference TRBV29-1 and TRBJ1-2): SAVISQKPSRDICQRGTSLTIQCQVDSQVTMMFWYRQQPGQSLTLIATANQGSEATYESGFVIDKFPISRPNLTFSTLTVSNMSPEDSSIYLCSVEPTGQIYGYTFGSGTRLTVV.

This clone was detected many times. The rearrangement uses TRBV10-2 and TRBJ2-4, with unresolved D. CDR1 is WSHSY, CDR2 SAAADI, per germline. This CDR3 is 11 amino acids long. V lost 4 bases to trimming and J lost 5 bases, with 3 bases between them. The CDR3 DNA is TGCGCCAGCAGTGGGGAAAACATTCAGTACTTC. Translated: CASSGENIQYF.

The chain couples TRBV23-1 to TRBJ2-5; D possibly corresponds to TRBD2 (6 bases). TRBV23-1 belongs to the ORF category, with a function that is uncertain. V lost 3 bases, J lost 0 bases, and 14 bases lay in between. There are 16 residues in the CDR3. The CDR3, as DNA: TGCGCCAGCAGTCATAGGGGCGGGGTGCACCAAGAGACCCAGTACTTC. Its translation is CASSHRGGVHQETQYF.

The genes are TRBV7-9 and TRBJ2-5; D call uncertain. Per germline, CDR1 SEHNR and CDR2 FQNEAQ (reference sequence). The CDR3 loop spans 12 amino acids. With 2 bases removed from V and 5 bases from J, the gap between germline ends came to 6 bases. The CDR3 loop reads CASSLLGETQYF. DNA for the CDR3: TGTGCCAGCAGCTTATTGGGGGAGACCCAGTACTTC.

V and J are TRBV5-4 and TRBJ1-4, with 7 bases identical to TRBD1. V trimming: 4 bases; J trimming: 5 bases; junction bases outside the gene matches: 8. The CDR3 length is 15 residues. CDR1 and CDR2 from the germline V gene are SGHNT and YYREEE (reference sequence). The CDR3 region is CASSPGGTENEKLFF. The CDR3 DNA follows: TGTGCCAGCAGCCCAGGTGGGACAGAAAATGAAAAACTGTTTTTT.

This clone was seen just once. The J gene is TRBJ2-3, the V gene TRBV7-2; possibly TRBD2 for D (6 bases). The CDR3 consists of 13 residues. Looked up from germline, CDR1 is SGHTA and CDR2 is FQGNSA. The ends were cut back, 6 bases at V and 6 bases at J, with 13 bases in the middle. The CDR3 region is CASRRGSGDTQYF. CDR3 nucleotides: TGTGCCAGCAGACGGGGGTCTGGCGATACGCAGTATTTT.

This chain uses TRBV9 with TRBJ2-7; D gene uncertain. The CDR3 loop spans 13 amino acids. Per the germline V gene, CDR1 is SGDLS and CDR2 is YYNGEE. Trimming stripped 0 bases from V and 6 bases from J, with 10 bases between. CDR3 region: CASSVGYVSEQYF. DNA for the CDR3: TGTGCCAGCAGCGTAGGCTACGTTAGCGAGCAGTACTTC.

The genes are TRBV27 and TRBJ2-5, with TRBD2 matching 12 bases. Germline-derived CDR1 and CDR2 are MNHEY and SMNVEV (reference sequence). The CDR3 extends over 20 amino acids. Trimming took 6 bases from V and 0 from J; bases not matched to a gene: 17. CDR3 region: CASSRGWTSGTLPYQETQYF. CDR3 nucleotides: TGTGCCAGCAGCCGGGGCTGGACTAGCGGGACGCTACCGTACCAAGAGACCCAGTACTTC.

This clone appeared a single time. The chain has TRBV27 and TRBJ1-2, with 10 bases identical to TRBD1. Trimming cost V 6 bases and J 7 bases; bases outside gene matches: 8. The CDR3 contains 14 residues. Germline CDR1 is MNHEY and CDR2 is SMNVEV (reference sequence). Written as DNA, the CDR3 is TGTGCCAGCAGGATGACAGGGGGCTATCGTGGCTACACCTTC. Translating it yields CASRMTGGYRGYTF.

The chain joins TRBV5-4 to TRBJ2-4; no clear D. The CDR3 has 15 amino acids. The germline gives CDR1 SGHNT, CDR2 YYREEE (reference sequence). V lost 0 bases and J 3 bases, leaving 10 bases between the germline ends. As DNA, the CDR3 is TGTGCCAGCAGCTTGGCTGGAATTGGCAAAAACATTCAGTACTTC. Translating it yields CASSLAGIGKNIQYF.

This clone was detected a few times. This chain joins TRBV11-2 and TRBJ2-1; D may match TRBD1 or TRBD2 (7 bases each). There are 15 residues in the CDR3. Germline assignment: CDR1 SGHAT and CDR2 FQNNGV. Trimming shortened V by 1 base and J by 6 bases, and 13 bases separated the two germline ends. CDR3 amino acids: CASSLGAGTVNEQFF. The CDR3 region has the DNA TGTGCCAGCAGCTTAGGAGCGGGGACAGTCAATGAGCAGTTCTTC.

The V and J genes are TRBV28 and TRBJ2-3, with TRBD2 matching 8 bases. Trimming took 3 bases from V and 6 from J; bases not matched to a gene: 5. Looked up from germline, CDR1 is MDHEN and CDR2 is SYDVKM. The CDR3 spans 14 residues. The CDR3 sequence is CASSLGTRLDTQYF. DNA of the CDR3: TGTGCCAGCAGTTTGGGGACTAGATTGGATACGCAGTATTTT.

There are a few counts of this clone. V and J are TRBV29-1 and TRBJ2-3; 7 bases match TRBD2. Germline values: CDR1 SQVTM, CDR2 ANQGSEA. V shed 7 bases, J shed 2 bases, and the junction held 12 bases outside the gene matches. This CDR3 is built from 15 residues. The CDR3 reads CSAPPLAGVTDTQYF. CDR3 sequence (DNA): TGCAGCGCCCCCCCGCTGGCGGGGGTCACAGATACGCAGTATTTT.

V and J are TRBV5-1 and TRBJ1-1; the D gene is possibly TRBD1 (6 bases). V was cut by 2 bases and J by 1 base, with 12 bases left in between. The CDR3 is made up of 15 amino acids. The germline V gene has CDR1 SGHRS and CDR2 YFSETQ. The CDR3 region is CASSFSGGPNTEAFF. The DNA of the CDR3 is TGCGCCAGCAGCTTCTCTGGGGGGCCGAACACTGAAGCTTTCTTT.

CDR3: CATSRESLPSGNTIYF. Written as DNA, the CDR3 is TGTGCCACCAGCAGGGAGAGCCTTCCCTCTGGAAACACCATATATTTT. V is TRBV15 and J is TRBJ1-3; the D is unclear. The ends were cut back, 3 bases at V and 0 bases at J, with 12 bases in the middle. The V gene's germline CDR1 is LNHNV and CDR2 YYDKDF (reference sequence). The CDR3 totals 16 residues.

This clone appeared a single time. J is TRBJ2-7 and V is TRBV29-1; D is unresolved. CDR1 is SQVTM and CDR2 is ANQGSEA in the germline V gene. V shed 4 bases and J shed 4 bases, with 8 bases lying between them. The CDR3 has 11 amino acids. Here the CDR3 DNA reads TGCAGCGTTGGGGAATCTTACGAGCAGTACTTC. This sequence encodes CSVGESYEQYF.

CDR3: CASSPPLQGWGEKLFF. CDR3 bases: TGTGCCAGCTCACCACCCCTACAGGGGTGGGGGGAAAAACTGTTTTTT. This chain links TRBV18 with TRBJ1-4; TRBD1 agrees at 7 bases. Trimming at V came to 0 bases and at J to 8 bases, leaving 9 bases not matched to a gene. Germline assignment: CDR1 KGHSH and CDR2 LQKENI. The CDR3 spans 16 residues.

This clone was seen just once. V usage is TRBV19 and J usage is TRBJ2-2, with TRBD2 matching 8 bases. Losses at the gene ends were 5 bases for V and 4 bases for J; bases not matched to a gene: 12. This CDR3 has 17 residues. Germline V CDR1 and CDR2: LNHDA, SQIVND (reference sequence). The chain's CDR3 is CASSSPGGEGGTGELFF. The CDR3 DNA reads TGTGCCAGTAGTTCCCCGGGAGGGGAGGGCGGCACCGGGGAGCTGTTTTTT.

This chain uses TRBV19 with TRBJ1-5; the D gene is possibly TRBD1 (5 bases). Germline V gives CDR1 LNHDA, CDR2 SQIVND (reference sequence). Trimming cost V 3 bases and J 4 bases, with 10 bases left between them. This CDR3 spans 14 amino acids. The CDR3 spells CASSIEGRNQPQHF. The CDR3, as DNA: TGTGCCAGTAGTATCGAGGGACGGAATCAGCCCCAGCATTTT.

This rearrangement joins TRBV7-9 to TRBJ2-3; 11 nucleotides agree with TRBD2. Per the germline V gene, CDR1 is SEHNR and CDR2 is FQNEAQ (reference sequence). With V trimmed by 7 bases and J by 4 bases, 7 bases remained unmatched. This CDR3 spans 15 amino acids. The DNA for the CDR3 is TGTGCCAGCATCCGTAGCGGGAGGGGCGCAGATACGCAGTATTTT. This translates into CASIRSGRGADTQYF.

The chain couples TRBV29-1 to TRBJ2-7; D remains ambiguous. This CDR3 is 12 amino acids long. Germline V CDR1 and CDR2: SQVTM, ANQGSEA. Trimming took 4 bases from V and 3 from J, leaving 10 bases between them. Here the CDR3 DNA reads TGCAGCGTTGGGCAAGCGATCTACGAGCAGTACTTC. It specifies CSVGQAIYEQYF.

The rearrangement joins TRBV11-3 to TRBJ2-7; 8 bases fit TRBD2. V was clipped by 1 base and J by 0 bases; unmatched bases: 5. Per germline, CDR1 SGHNT and CDR2 YENEEA. This CDR3 contains 16 residues. CDR3 protein: CASSLAQRESSYEQYF. In nucleotides, the CDR3 is TGTGCCAGCAGCTTAGCACAGCGGGAGAGCTCCTACGAGCAGTACTTC.

J is TRBJ2-1 and V is TRBV27; TRBD1 matches at 9 bases. CDR1 MNHEY and CDR2 SMNVEV come from the germline V gene (reference sequence). The CDR3 spans 20 residues. V dropped 5 bases and J dropped 3; count of bases not matched to a gene: 20. The CDR3 spells CASSPRTGVLGPALYNEQFF. For the CDR3, the DNA is TGTGCCAGCAGTCCAAGGACAGGGGTGTTGGGTCCCGCACTCTACAATGAGCAGTTCTTC.

The gene calls are TRBV23-1 and TRBJ2-7; D is possibly TRBD2 (5 bases). TRBV23-1 is noted as an ORF with a role that remains uncertain. The length of the CDR3 is 14 residues. V was pared by 5 bases and J by 2 bases, with 13 bases between. The CDR3 spells CASSSPGRAYEQYF. The CDR3 DNA reads TGCGCCAGCAGTTCTCCGGGGAGAGCCTACGAGCAGTACTTC.